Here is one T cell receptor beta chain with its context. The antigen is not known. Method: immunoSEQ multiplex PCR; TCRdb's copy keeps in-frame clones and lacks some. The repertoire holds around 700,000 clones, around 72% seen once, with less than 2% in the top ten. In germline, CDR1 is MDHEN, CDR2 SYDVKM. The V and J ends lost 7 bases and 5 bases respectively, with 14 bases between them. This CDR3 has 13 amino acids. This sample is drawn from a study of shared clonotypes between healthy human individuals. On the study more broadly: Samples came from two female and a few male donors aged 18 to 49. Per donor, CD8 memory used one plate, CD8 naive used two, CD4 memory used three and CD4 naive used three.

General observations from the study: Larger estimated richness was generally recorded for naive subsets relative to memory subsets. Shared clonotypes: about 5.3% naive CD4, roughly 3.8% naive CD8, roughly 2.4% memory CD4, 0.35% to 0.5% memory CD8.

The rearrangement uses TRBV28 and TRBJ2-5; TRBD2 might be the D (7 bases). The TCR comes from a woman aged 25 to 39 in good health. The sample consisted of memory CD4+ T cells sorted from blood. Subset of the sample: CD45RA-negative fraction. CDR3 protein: CASTGGSWETQYF. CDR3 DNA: TGTGCCAGCACGGGGGGCTCCTGGGAGACCCAGTACTTC.